This TCR beta chain was identified in a study of blood T cell repertoires in COVID-19. Assay used: immunoSEQ multiplex PCR; TCRdb lists only in-frame clones, some missing. Seen here are about 500,000 clones, roughly 87% observed once, and the top ten hold about 0.7%. Among Cohort 3 donors, those recovered had two negative PCRs, clearance, or symptom resolution. The sample was PBMCs or T cells enriched from blood (not recorded which). This TCR was recovered from a young woman who had recovered from COVID-19.

The CDR3 here is CSAGQILNTEAFF. The CDR3 coding sequence is TGCAGCGCGGGACAAATCTTGAACACTGAAGCTTTCTTT. V usage is TRBV29-1 and J usage is TRBJ1-1, with D possibly being TRBD1 (6 bases). The germline gives CDR1 SQVTM, CDR2 ANQGSEA. The CDR3 covers 13 residues. Trimming removed 7 bases from V and 0 bases from J, with 12 bases in between.